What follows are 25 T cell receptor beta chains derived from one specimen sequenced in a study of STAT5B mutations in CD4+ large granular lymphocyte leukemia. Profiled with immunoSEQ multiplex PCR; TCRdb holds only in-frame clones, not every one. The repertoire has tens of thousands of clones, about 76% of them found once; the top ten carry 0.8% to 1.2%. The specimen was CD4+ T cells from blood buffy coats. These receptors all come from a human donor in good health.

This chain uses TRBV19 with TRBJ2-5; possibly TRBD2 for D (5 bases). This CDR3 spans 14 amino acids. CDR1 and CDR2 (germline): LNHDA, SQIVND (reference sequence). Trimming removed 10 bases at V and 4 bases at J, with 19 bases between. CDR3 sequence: CATADRRLTETQYF. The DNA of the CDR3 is TGTGCCACCGCGGATCGGAGGTTGACAGAGACCCAGTACTTC.

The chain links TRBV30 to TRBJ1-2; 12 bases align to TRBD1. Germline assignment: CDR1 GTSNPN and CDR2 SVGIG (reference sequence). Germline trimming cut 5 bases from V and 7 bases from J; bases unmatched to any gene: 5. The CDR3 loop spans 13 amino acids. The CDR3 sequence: CAWLGTGGIGYTF. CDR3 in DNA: TGTGCCTGGTTAGGGACAGGGGGCATTGGCTACACCTTC.

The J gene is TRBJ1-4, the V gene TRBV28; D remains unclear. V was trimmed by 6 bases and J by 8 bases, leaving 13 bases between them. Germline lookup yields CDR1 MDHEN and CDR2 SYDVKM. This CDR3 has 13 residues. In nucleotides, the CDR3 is TGTGCCAGCAGAACTCTCAGACTCGAAAAACTGTTTTTT. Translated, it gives CASRTLRLEKLFF.

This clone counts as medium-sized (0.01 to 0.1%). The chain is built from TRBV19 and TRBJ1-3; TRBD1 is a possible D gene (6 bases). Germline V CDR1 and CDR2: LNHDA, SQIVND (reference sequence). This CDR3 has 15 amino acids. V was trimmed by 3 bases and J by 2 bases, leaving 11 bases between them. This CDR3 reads CASSIQGPAGNTIYF. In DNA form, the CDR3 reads TGTGCCAGTAGTATTCAGGGGCCGGCTGGAAACACCATATATTTT. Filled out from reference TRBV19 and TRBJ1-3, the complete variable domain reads DGGITQSPKYLFRKEGQNVTLSCEQNLNHDAMYWYRQDPGQGLRLIYYSQIVNDFQKGDIAEGYSVSREKKESFPLTVTSAQKNPTAFYLCASSIQGPAGNTIYFGEGSWLTVV.

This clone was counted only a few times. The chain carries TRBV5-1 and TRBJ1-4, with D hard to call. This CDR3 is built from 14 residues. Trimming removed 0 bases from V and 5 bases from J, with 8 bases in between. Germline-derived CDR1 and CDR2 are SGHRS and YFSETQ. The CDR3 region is CASSLEVGNEKLFF. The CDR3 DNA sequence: TGCGCCAGCAGCTTGGAGGTGGGGAATGAAAAACTGTTTTTT. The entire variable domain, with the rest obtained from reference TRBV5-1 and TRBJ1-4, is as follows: KAGVTQTPRYLIKTRGQQVTLSCSPISGHRSVSWYQQTPGQGLQFLFEYFSETQRNKGNFPGRFSGRQFSNSRSEMNVSTLELGDSALYLCASSLEVGNEKLFFGSGTQLSVL.

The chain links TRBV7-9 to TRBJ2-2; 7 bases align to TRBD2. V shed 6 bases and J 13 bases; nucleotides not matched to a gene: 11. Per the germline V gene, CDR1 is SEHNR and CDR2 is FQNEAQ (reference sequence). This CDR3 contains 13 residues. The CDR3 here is CASRDLKRGMLFF. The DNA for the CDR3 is TGTGCCAGCAGGGACCTCAAGCGGGGTATGCTGTTTTTT.

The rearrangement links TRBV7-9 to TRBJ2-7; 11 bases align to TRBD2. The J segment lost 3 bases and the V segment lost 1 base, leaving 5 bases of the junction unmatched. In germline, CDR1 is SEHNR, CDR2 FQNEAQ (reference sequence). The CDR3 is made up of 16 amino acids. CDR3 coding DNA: TGTGCCAGCAGCTTAGAGGGCCTAGCGGGAGGCTACGAGCAGTACTTC. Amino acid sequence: CASSLEGLAGGYEQYF.

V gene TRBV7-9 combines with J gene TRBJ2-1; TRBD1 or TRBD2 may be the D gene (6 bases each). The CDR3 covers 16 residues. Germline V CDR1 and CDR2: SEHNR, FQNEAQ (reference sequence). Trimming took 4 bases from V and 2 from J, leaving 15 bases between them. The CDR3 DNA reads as TGTGCCAGCAGCTCGAGGGGGGTGGCGACCTACAATGAGCAGTTCTTC. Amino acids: CASSSRGVATYNEQFF.

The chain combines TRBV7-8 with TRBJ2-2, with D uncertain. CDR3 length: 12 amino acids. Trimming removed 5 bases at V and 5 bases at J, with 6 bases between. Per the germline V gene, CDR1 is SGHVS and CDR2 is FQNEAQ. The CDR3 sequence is CASSEVTGELFF. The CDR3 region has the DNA TGTGCCAGCAGCGAGGTGACCGGGGAGCTGTTTTTT. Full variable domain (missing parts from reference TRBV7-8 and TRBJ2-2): GAGVSQSPRYKVAKRGQDVALRCDPISGHVSLFWYQQALGQGPEFLTYFQNEAQLDKSGLPSDRFFAERPEGSVSTLKIQRTQQEDSAVYLCASSEVTGELFFGEGSRLTVL.

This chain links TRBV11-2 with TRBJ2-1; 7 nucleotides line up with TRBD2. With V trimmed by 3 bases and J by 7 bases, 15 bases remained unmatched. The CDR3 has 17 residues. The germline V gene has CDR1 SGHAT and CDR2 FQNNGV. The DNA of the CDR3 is TGTGCCAGCAGCTTGGGTGGAGCGGGACTCCTCAGGAATGAGCAGTTCTTC. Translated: CASSLGGAGLLRNEQFF.

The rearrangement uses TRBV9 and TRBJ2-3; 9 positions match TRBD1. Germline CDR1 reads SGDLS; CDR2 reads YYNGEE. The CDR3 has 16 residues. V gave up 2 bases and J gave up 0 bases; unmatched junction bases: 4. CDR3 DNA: TGTGCCAGCAGCGTCATGACAGGGGGTAGCACAGATACGCAGTATTTT. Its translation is CASSVMTGGSTDTQYF.

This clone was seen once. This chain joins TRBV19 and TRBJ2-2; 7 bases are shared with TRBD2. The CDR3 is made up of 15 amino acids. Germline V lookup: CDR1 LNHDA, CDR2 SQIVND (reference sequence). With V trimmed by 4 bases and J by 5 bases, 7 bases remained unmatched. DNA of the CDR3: TGTGCCAGTAGTAGTGGACCCGGGAGGACCGGGGAGCTGTTTTTT. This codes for CASSSGPGRTGELFF.

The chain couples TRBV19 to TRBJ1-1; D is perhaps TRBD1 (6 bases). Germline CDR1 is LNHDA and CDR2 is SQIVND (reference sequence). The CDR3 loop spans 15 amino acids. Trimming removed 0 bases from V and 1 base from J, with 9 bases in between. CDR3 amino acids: CASSIDGTPNTEAFF. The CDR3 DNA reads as TGTGCCAGTAGTATAGATGGGACACCGAACACTGAAGCTTTCTTT.

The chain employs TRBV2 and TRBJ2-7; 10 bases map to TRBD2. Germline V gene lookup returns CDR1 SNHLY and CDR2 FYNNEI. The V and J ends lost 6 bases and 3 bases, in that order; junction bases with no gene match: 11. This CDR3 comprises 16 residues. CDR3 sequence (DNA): TGTGCCAGCAGCTGGGGTCTAGCGGGAGTTGTCTACGAGCAGTACTTC. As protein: CASSWGLAGVVYEQYF.

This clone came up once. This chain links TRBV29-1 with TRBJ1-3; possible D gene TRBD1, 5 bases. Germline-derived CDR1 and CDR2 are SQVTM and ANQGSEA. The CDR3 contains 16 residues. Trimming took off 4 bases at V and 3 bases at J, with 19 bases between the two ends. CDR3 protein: CSVVSGKGLGGNTIYF. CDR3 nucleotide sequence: TGCAGCGTTGTTTCAGGGAAGGGTCTGGGTGGAAACACCATATATTTT.

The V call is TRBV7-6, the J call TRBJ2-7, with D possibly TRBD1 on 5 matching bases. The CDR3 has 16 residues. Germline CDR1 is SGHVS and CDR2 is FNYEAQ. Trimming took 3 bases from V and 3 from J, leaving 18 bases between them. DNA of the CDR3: TGTGCCAGCAGCTTGGGGCTGGTGACTGGGGACTACGAGCAGTACTTC. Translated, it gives CASSLGLVTGDYEQYF.

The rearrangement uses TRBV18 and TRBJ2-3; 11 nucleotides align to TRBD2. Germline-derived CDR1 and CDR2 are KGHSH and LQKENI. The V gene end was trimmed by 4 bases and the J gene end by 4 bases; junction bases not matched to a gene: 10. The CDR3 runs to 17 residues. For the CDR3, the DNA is TGTGCCAGCTCACTAGGCACGCTAGCGGGAGGCTCAGATACGCAGTATTTT. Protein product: CASSLGTLAGGSDTQYF.

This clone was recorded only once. The CDR3 spells CASSFGARGHLYNEQFF. Written as DNA, the CDR3 is TGTGCCAGCAGCTTTGGTGCCAGGGGGCATCTCTACAATGAGCAGTTCTTC. This chain connects TRBV11-3 to TRBJ2-1; TRBD1 matches at 8 bases. The CDR3 consists of 17 residues. J lost 3 bases, V lost 3 bases, and 10 bases had no gene match. Germline CDR1 is SGHNT and CDR2 is YENEEA.

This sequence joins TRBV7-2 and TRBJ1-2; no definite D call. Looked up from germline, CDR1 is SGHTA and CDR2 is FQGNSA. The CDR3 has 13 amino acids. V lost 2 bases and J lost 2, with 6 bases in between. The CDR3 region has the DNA TGTGCCAGCAGCTTAATAAGGAACTATGGCTACACCTTC. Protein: CASSLIRNYGYTF.

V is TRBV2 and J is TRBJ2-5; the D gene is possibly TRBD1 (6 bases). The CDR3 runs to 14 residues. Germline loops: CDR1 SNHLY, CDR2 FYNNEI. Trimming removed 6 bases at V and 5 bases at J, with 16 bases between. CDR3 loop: CASRPGTSVETQYF. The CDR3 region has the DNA TGTGCCAGCAGACCCGGGACATCCGTGGAGACCCAGTACTTC. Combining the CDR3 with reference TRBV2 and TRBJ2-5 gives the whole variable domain EPEVTQTPSHQVTQMGQEVILRCVPISNHLYFYWYRQILGQKVEFLVSFYNNEISEKSEIFDDQFSVERPDGSNFTLKIRSTKLEDSAMYFCASRPGTSVETQYFGPGTRLLVL.

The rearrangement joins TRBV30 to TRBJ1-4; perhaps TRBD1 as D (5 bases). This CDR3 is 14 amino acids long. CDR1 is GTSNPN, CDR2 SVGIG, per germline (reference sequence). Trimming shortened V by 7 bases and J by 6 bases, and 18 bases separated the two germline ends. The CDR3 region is CASLGRWADEKLFF. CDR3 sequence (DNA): TGTGCCTCTTTGGGACGCTGGGCTGATGAAAAACTGTTTTTT.

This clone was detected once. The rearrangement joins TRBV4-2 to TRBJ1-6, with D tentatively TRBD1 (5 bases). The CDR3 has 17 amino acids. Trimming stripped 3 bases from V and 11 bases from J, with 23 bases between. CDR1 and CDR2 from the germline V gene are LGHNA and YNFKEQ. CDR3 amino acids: CASSHIGTPGFQAPLHF. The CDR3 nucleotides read TGTGCCAGCAGCCACATTGGGACTCCGGGATTCCAAGCACCCCTCCACTTT.

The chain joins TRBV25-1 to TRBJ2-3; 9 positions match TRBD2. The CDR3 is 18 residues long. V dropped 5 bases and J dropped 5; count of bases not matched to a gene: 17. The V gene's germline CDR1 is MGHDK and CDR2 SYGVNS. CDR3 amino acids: CASSLTPTSGSHRDTQYF. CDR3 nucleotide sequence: TGTGCCAGCAGTTTAACCCCGACTAGCGGCTCCCATAGAGATACGCAGTATTTT.

The CDR3 loop reads CASLQEGQAPGYGYTF. The CDR3 DNA sequence: TGTGCCAGCTTACAGGAGGGACAGGCTCCGGGGTATGGCTACACCTTC. The chain employs TRBV7-9 and TRBJ1-2, with TRBD1 matching 8 bases. The length of the CDR3 is 16 residues. Germline CDR1 reads SEHNR; CDR2 reads FQNEAQ (reference sequence). V trimming: 8 bases; J trimming: 5 bases; junction bases outside the gene matches: 16.

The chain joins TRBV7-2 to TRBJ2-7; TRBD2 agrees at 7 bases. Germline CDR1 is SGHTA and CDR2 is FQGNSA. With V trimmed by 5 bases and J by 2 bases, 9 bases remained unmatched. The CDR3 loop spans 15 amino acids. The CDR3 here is CASSEGASGPYEQYF. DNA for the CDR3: TGTGCCAGCAGCGAAGGGGCTAGCGGTCCCTACGAGCAGTACTTC.